Listed here is a single TCR beta chain. No antigen is known for it. The time point was: cycle 4 day 1 (C4D1), after 6 weeks of nivolumab. Relapse after autologous stem cell transplantation occurred in every patient, and brentuximab vedotin exposure varied. These data belong to a study of PD-1 blockade in classical Hodgkin lymphoma. General study results and limits: The authors have not defined what causes the repertoire differences, possibly disease activity or prior therapy. Compared with healthy donors, newly diagnosed patients reportedly showed lower baseline TCR diversity. CD4+ TCR diversity rose significantly by C4D1, and CD8+ TCR diversity did not. Complete responders showed a baseline diversity that resembled the diversity of newly diagnosed patients.

Sequencing was performed with immunoSEQ multiplex PCR; in TCRdb, only in-frame clones are kept and a portion is missing. The sample lists roughly 20,000 clones, 75% to 90% occurring once. Germline V gives CDR1 SGHKS, CDR2 YYEKEE (reference sequence). This CDR3 has 12 residues. Deletions cut 3 bases from V and 3 bases from J, with 6 bases between. The material sequenced was peripheral blood mononuclear cells (PBMCs), taken before the fourth cycle of nivolumab. The TCR was taken from a human donor with classical Hodgkin lymphoma. The V and J genes are TRBV5-5 and TRBJ1-2, with D perhaps TRBD1 (5 bases). CDR3 DNA: TGTGCCAGCAGCTCGACAGACTATGGCTACACCTTC. Residues: CASSSTDYGYTF.